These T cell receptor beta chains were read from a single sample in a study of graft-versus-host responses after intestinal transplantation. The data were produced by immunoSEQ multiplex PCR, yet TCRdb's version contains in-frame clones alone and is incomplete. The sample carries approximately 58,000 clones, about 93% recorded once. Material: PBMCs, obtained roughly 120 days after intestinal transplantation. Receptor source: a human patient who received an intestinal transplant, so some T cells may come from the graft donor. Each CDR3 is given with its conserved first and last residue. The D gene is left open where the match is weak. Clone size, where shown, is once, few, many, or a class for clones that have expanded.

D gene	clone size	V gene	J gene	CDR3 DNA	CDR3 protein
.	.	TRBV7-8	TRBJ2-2	TGTGCCAGCAGCTTAGTCACGGGGTGGACCGGGGAGCTGTTTTTT	CASSLVTGWTGELFF
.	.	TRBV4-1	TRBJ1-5	TGCGCCAGCAGCCAAGAATCGGGGGCTATTCAGCCCCAGCATTTT	CASSQESGAIQPQHF
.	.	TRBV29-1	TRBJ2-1	TGCAGCGTTCTCGGCACTAGATACTACAATGAGCAGTTCTTC	CSVLGTRYYNEQFF
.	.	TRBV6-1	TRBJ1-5	TGTGCCACCTGGAGGCGGTTGGGCGGCAATCAGCCCCAGCATTTT	CATWRRLGGNQPQHF
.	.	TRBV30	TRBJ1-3	TGTGCCTGGAGCGGAGGACAGAGCTCTGGAAACACCATATATTTT	CAWSGGQSSGNTIYF
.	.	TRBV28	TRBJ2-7	TGTGCCAGCAGTTGGGGGACCCCGAGCTCCTACGAGCAGTACTTC	CASSWGTPSSYEQYF
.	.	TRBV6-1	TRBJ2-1	TGTGCCAGCATAAACACGCCAACGGGCTACAATGAGCAGTTCTTC	CASINTPTGYNEQFF
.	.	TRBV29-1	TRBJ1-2	TGCACCCTTGAAATCCAGGGAGGACTCAATGGCTACACCTTC	CTLEIQGGLNGYTF
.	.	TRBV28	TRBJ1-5	TGTGCCAGCAGATCCCGACGCCAACTGGGGAATCAGCCCCAGCATTTT	CASRSRRQLGNQPQHF
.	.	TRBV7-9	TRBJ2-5	TGTGCCAGCAGCTTAGCCGGGAGTCAAGAGACCCAGTACTTC	CASSLAGSQETQYF
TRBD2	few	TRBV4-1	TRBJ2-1	TGCGCCAGCAGCCCGACTAGCGGGAGTTTCAATGAGCAGTTCTTC	CASSPTSGSFNEQFF
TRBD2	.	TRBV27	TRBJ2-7	TGTGCCAGCAGTCCGATAGCGGGAGGCCCCTACGAGCAGTACTTC	CASSPIAGGPYEQYF
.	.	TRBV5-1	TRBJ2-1	TGCGCCAGCAGCTTGGGTGACCGGGCCCAGCAGTTCTTC	CASSLGDRAQQFF
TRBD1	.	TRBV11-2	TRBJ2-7	TGTGCCAGCAGCCTTGGACAGGGGGCTTACGAGCAGTACTTC	CASSLGQGAYEQYF
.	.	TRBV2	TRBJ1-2	TGTGCCAGCAGTGAAACCTTCGGCTATGGCTACACCTTC	CASSETFGYGYTF
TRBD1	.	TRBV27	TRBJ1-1	TGTGCCAGCAGTTCCCTCAGGGGGCGCGAAAACACTGAAGCTTTCTTT	CASSSLRGRENTEAFF
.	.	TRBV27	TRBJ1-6	TGTGCCAGCAGTTGGGTGTTGAGGAGAGGGGATCAGTCACCCCTCCACTTT	CASSWVLRRGDQSPLHF
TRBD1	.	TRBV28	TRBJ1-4	TGTGCCAGCAGTTTAGGCTGGGGCAGGGGGGAAGAAAAACTGTTTTTT	CASSLGWGRGEEKLFF
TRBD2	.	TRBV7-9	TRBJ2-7	TGTGCCAGCAGCCCCGTCGGAGCGGGGCTGACCTACGAGCAGTACTTC	CASSPVGAGLTYEQYF
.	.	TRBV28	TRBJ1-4	TGTGCCAGCAGTACTCACAGAACATGGGGGAAAAAACTGTTTTTT	CASSTHRTWGKKLFF
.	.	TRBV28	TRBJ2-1	TGTGCCAGCACCCCCTGGGGGTCAGGGATTTACAATGAGCAGTTCTTC	CASTPWGSGIYNEQFF
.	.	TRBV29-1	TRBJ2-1	TGCAGCGTCGCCCCTAGGGCGGATAACAATGAGCAGTTCTTC	CSVAPRADNNEQFF
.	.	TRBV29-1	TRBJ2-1	TGCAGCGTTGTGCCAGGGACGAACAATGAGCAGTTCTTC	CSVVPGTNNEQFF
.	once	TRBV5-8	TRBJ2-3	TGTGCCAGCAGCCCGGGACCCTGGGCCACAGATACGCAGTATTTT	CASSPGPWATDTQYF
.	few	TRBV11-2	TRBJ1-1	TGTGCCAGCAGCTTAGATCGCCTTACCACTGAAGCTTTCTTT	CASSLDRLTTEAFF
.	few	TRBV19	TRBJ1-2	TGTGCCAGTAGTATCCGGACTAACTATGGCTACACCTTC	CASSIRTNYGYTF
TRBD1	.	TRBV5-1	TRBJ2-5	TGCGCCAGCAGCTCAACAGGGGGACGGGAGACCCAGTACTTC	CASSSTGGRETQYF
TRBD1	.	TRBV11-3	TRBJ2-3	TGTGCCAGCAGCGAGAAAAGGGGGCCAGGTACGCAGTATTTT	CASSEKRGPGTQYF
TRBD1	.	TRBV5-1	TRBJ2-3	TGCGCCAGCAGCTCCACCGGGACAGGGGTTATAGATACGCAGTATTTT	CASSSTGTGVIDTQYF
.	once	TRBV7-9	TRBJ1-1	TGTGCCAGCAGCTTTGACAGTACCCGTCCCGCTTTCTTT	CASSFDSTRPAFF
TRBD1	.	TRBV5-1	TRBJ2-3	TGCGCCAGCAGCATGTCCGGGACAGGGGGCACAGATACGCAGTATTTT	CASSMSGTGGTDTQYF
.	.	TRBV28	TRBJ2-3	TGTGCCAGCAGTGAACCTTCGGACTACTCCTCGGGCACAGATACGCAGTATTTT	CASSEPSDYSSGTDTQYF
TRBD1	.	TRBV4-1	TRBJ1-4	TGCGCCAGCAGCCAAGACGACAGGGAGGGTAATAATGAAAAACTGTTTTTT	CASSQDDREGNNEKLFF
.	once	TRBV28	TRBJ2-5	TGTGCCAGCACCCTAAGGCTATATCAAGAGACCCAGTACTTC	CASTLRLYQETQYF
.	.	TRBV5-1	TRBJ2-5	TGCGCCAGCAGCTTGTCTCCGCCGGAGACCCAGTACTTC	CASSLSPPETQYF
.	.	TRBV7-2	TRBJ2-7	TGTGCCAGCAGCTTACGGGACACCCTCGGCGAGCAGTACTTC	CASSLRDTLGEQYF
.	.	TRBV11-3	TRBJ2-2	TGTGCCAGCAGCTTGGGCCGCAACACCGGGGAGCTGTTTTTT	CASSLGRNTGELFF
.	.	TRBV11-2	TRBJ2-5	TGTGCCAGCAGCGCTCCCGGGACTGAACAAGAGACCCAGTACTTC	CASSAPGTEQETQYF
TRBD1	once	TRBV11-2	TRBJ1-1	TGTGCCAGCAGCGTACGACAGGGGCTCCGTGAAGCTTTCTTT	CASSVRQGLREAFF
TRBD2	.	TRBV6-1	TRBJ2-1	TGTGCCAGCAGTGAAATTAGCGCGGGACTACAGGAGCAGTTCTTC	CASSEISAGLQEQFF
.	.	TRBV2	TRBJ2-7	TGTGCCAGCAGTGAAATGGCTGTACCCACCTACGAGCAGTACTTC	CASSEMAVPTYEQYF
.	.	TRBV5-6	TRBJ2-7	TGTGCCAGCAGCTTGTCTGGGTTCTACGAGCAGTACTTC	CASSLSGFYEQYF
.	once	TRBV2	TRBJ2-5	TGTGCCAGCGCGTTATTGGGTCTTCAAGAGACCCAGTACTTC	CASALLGLQETQYF
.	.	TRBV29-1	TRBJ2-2	TGCAGCGTCGCCGGGACGAACACCGGGGAGCTGTTTTTT	CSVAGTNTGELFF
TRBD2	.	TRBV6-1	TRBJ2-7	TGTGCCAGCAGTGGACGGACTAGCACGTACGAGCAGTACTTC	CASSGRTSTYEQYF
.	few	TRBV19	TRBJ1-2	TGTGCCAGTAGTCGGCCGTTAGCAGAAGGCTACACCTTC	CASSRPLAEGYTF
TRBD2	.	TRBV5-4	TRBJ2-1	TGTGCCAGCAGCTTCGGACTAGCGGGAGACAATGAGCAGTTCTTC	CASSFGLAGDNEQFF
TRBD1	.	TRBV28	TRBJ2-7	TGTGCCAGCAGGAATGGACAGGGCATCTTTCCCGAGCAGTACTTC	CASRNGQGIFPEQYF
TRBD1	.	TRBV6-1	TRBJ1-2	TGTGCCAGCACTCTGACAGGGGTGGACTACACCTTC	CASTLTGVDYTF
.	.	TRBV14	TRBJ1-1	TGTGCCAGCAGCCAAGCTTTTGCGGGGATCACTGAAGCTTTCTTT	CASSQAFAGITEAFF
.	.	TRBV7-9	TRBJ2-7	TGTGCCAGCAGCTTAGCGAAAGGGAGTATCCACGAGCAGTACTTC	CASSLAKGSIHEQYF
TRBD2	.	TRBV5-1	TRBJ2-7	TGCGCCAGCAGCTTCAGGGCGGGGGGTTCCTACGAGCAGTACTTC	CASSFRAGGSYEQYF
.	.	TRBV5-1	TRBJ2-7	TGCGCCAGCAGCTTGGAGGCGGGCCCCTACGAGCAGTACTTC	CASSLEAGPYEQYF
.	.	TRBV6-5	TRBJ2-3	TGTGCCAGCAGTTACGCCCTAGTGACAGATACGCAGTATTTT	CASSYALVTDTQYF
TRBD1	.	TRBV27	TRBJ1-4	TGTGCCAGCAGTCCTCGGGGACAGGTTAATGAAAAACTGTTTTTT	CASSPRGQVNEKLFF